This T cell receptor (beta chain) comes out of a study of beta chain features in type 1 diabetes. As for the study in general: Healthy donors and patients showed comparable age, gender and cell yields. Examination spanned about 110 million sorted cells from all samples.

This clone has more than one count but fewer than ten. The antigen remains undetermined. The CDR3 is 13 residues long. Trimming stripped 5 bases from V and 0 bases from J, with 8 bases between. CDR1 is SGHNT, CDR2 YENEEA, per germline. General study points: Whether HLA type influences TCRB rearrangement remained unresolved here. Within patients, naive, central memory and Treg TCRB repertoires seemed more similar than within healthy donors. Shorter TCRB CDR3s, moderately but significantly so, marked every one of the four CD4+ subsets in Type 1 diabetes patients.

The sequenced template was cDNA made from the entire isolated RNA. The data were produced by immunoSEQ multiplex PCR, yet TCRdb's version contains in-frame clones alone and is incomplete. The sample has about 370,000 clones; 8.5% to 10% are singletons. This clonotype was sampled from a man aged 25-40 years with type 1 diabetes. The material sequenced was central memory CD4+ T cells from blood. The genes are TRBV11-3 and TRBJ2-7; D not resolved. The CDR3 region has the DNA TGTGCCAGCAGCCCCGGATCCTCCTACGAGCAGTACTTC. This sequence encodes CASSPGSSYEQYF.